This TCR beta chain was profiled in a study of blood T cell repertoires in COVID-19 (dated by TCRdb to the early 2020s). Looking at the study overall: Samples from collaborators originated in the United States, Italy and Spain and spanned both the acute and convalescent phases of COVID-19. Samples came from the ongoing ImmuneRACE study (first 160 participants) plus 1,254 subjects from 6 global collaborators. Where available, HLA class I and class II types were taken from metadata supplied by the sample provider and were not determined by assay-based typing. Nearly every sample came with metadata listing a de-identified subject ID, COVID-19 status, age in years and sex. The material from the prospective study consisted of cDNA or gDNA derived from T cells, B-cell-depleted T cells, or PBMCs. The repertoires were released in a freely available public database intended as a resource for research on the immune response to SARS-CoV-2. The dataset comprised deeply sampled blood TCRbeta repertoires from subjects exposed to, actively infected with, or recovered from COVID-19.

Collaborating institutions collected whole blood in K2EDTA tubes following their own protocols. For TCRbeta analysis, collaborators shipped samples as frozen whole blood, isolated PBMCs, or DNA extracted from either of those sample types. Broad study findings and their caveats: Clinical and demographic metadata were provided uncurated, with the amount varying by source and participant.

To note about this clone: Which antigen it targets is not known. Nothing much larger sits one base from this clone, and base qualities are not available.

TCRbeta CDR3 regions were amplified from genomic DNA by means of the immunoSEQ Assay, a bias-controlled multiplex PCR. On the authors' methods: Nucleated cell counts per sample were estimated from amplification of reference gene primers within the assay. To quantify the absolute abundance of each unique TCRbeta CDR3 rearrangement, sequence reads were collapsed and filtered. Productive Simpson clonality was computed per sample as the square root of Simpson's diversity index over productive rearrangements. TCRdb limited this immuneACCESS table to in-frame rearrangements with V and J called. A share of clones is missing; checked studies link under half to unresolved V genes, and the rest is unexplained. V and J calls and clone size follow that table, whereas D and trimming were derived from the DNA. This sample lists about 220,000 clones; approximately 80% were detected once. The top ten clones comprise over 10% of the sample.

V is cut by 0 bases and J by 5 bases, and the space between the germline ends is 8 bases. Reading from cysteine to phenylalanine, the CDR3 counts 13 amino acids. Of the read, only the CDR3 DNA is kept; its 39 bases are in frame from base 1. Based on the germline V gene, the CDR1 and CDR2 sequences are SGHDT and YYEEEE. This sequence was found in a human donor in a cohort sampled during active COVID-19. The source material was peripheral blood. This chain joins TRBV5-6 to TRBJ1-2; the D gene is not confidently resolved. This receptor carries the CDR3 CASSLGGRYGYTF. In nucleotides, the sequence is TGTGCCAGCAGCTTGGGCGGGAGATATGGCTACACCTTC.